This note documents a single TCR beta chain sequence. V lost 5 bases to trimming and J lost 3 bases; unmatched junction nucleotides: 7. The CDR3 runs to 17 residues. Germline-derived CDR1 and CDR2 are SGHTA and FQGTGA. The data are from a study of lymphopenia after photon versus proton radiotherapy. Produced via immunoSEQ multiplex PCR; TCRdb's table is partial and in-frame only. The table lists about 25,000 clones, around four fifths of them singletons. The sample was peripheral blood, taken from a patient treated with photon-based radiotherapy. The source is a woman between 50 and 59 years old with pancreatic cancer. The gene calls are TRBV7-3 and TRBJ2-1; 13 nucleotides agree with TRBD2. As DNA, the CDR3 is TGTGCCAGCAGCCAGGGACTAGCGGGGTCCCGCTACAATGAGCAGTTCTTC. This codes for CASSQGLAGSRYNEQFF. The full variable domain, its missing parts supplied by reference TRBV7-3 and TRBJ2-1, is GAGVSQTPSNKVTEKGKYVELRCDPISGHTALYWYRQSLGQGPEFLIYFQGTGAADDSGLPNDRFFAVRPEGSVSTLKIQRTERGDSAVYLCASSQGLAGSRYNEQFFGPGTRLTVL.